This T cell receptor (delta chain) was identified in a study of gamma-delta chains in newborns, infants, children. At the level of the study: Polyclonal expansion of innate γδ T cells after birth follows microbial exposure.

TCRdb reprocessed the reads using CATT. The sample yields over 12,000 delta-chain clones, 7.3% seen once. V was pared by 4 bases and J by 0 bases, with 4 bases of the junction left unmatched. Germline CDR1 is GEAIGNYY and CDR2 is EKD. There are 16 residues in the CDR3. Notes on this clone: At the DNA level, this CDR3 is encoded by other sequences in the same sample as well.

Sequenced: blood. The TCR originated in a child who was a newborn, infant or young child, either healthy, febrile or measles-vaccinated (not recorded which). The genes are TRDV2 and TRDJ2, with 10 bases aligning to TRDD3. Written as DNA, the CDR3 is TGTGCCTGTGATTTACTGGGGGATGCTTTGACAGCACAACTCTTCTTT. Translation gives CACDLLGDALTAQLFF.